This TCR beta chain was documented in a study of T cell changes during pregnancy in multiple sclerosis. This clone is a singleton in its sample. Clones were read by immunoSEQ multiplex PCR, and TCRdb kept only the in-frame ones, dropping some. The sample gives about 110,000 clones, under 95% of which show up once; approximately 1.6% is in the top ten. Trimming removed 5 bases from V and 7 bases from J; junction bases left unmatched: 6. The CDR3 consists of 15 residues. CDR1 is SGHTA and CDR2 is FQGTGA in the germline V gene. The sample here was peripheral blood, taken after pregnancy. The sequence came from a female donor with multiple sclerosis, enrolled in a pregnancy study. V usage is TRBV7-3 and J usage is TRBJ2-1; TRBD2 agrees at 12 bases. CDR3 residues: CASSMTSGSRNEQFF. The CDR3 nucleotides are TGTGCCAGCAGCATGACTAGCGGGAGTAGGAATGAGCAGTTCTTC.